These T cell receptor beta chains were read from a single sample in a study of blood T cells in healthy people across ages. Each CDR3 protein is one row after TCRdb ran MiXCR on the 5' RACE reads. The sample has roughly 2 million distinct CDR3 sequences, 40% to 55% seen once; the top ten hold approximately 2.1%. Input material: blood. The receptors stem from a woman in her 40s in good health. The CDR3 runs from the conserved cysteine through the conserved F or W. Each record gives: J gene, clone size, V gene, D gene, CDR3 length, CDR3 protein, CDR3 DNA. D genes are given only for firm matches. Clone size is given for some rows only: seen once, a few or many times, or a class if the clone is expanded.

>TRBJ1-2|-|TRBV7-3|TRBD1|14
CASSRNQGADGYTF
TGTGCCAGCAGCCGGAACCAGGGGGCCGATGGCTACACCTTC
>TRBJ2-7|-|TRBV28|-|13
CASTTPSLYEQYF
TGTGCCAGCACAACACCGTCCCTATACGAGCAGTACTTC
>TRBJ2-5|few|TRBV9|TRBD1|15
CASSGGQGVVETQYF
TGTGCCAGCAGCGGGGGACAGGGGGTTGTGGAGACCCAGTACTTC
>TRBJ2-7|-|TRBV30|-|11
CAWSDSYEQYF
TGTGCCTGGAGTGATAGCTACGAGCAGTACTTC
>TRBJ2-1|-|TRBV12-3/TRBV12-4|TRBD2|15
CASSPRGGGDNEQFF
TGTGCCAGCAGTCCGCGGGGGGGCGGCGACAATGAGCAGTTCTTC
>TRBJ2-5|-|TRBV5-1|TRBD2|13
CASGTSGQETQYF
TGCGCCAGTGGGACTAGCGGGCAAGAGACCCAGTACTTC
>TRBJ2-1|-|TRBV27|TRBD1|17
CASSSPIRDSSYNEQFF
TGTGCCAGCAGTTCACCAATCCGGGACAGCTCCTACAATGAGCAGTTCTTC
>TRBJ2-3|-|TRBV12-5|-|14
CASGVDTATDTQYF
TGTGCTAGTGGGGTGGACACGGCAACAGATACGCAGTATTTT
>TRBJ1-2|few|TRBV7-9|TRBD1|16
CASSWTGAPNNYGYTF
TGTGCCAGCAGTTGGACAGGCGCCCCTAATAACTATGGCTACACCTTC
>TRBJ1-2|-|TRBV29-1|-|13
CSVTAGVNYGYTF
TGCAGCGTTACAGCCGGGGTCAACTATGGCTACACCTTC
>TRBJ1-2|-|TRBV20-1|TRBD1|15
CSASEPGQVNYGYTF
TGCAGTGCTAGTGAGCCGGGACAGGTTAACTATGGCTACACCTTC
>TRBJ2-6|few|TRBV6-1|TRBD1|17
CASRDRGLTLGANVLTF
TGTGCCAGCAGGGACAGGGGGCTTACTCTGGGGGCCAACGTCCTGACTTTC
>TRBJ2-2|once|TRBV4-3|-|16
CASSPTVGLDTGELFF
TGCGCCAGCAGCCCCACGGTTGGTCTCGACACCGGGGAGCTGTTTTTT
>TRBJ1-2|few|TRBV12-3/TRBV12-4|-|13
CASSLTGRHGYTF
TGTGCCAGCAGTTTAACGGGCAGACATGGCTACACCTTC
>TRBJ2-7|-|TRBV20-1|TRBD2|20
CSARLPGLAGGSVTYNEQYF
TGCAGTGCTAGACTACCGGGACTAGCGGGGGGCAGCGTGACCTACAATGAGCAGTACTTC
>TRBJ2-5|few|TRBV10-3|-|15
CAISSTEPGRETQYF
TGTGCCATCAGTTCAACGGAACCGGGGAGAGAGACCCAGTACTTC
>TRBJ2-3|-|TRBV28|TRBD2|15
CASSQLAEGGDTQYF
TGTGCCAGCAGTCAACTAGCGGAGGGCGGAGATACGCAGTATTTT